These T cell receptor beta chains were read from a single sample in a study of blood T cells in healthy people across ages. TCRdb reprocessed the 5' RACE reads via MiXCR and lists one record per CDR3 protein. The repertoire holds 600,000 or so distinct CDR3 sequences, roughly 20% seen once, with 3% to 4% in the top ten. The source material was blood. The receptors come from a man aged 70-80 years in good health. CDR3s include the opening cysteine and the closing phenylalanine or tryptophan. A D gene is named only where the DNA matches it firmly. Part of the rows lack a size; the others show once, few, many or a class for expanded clones.

v_call	cdr3_length	j_call	clone_size	d_call	cdr3_aa	cdr3_nt
TRBV20-1	15	TRBJ2-1	few	TRBD2	CSARILAGHYNEQFF	TGCAGTGCTAGAATACTAGCGGGGCACTACAATGAGCAGTTCTTC
TRBV20-1	13	TRBJ2-5	few	.	CSARDPNAETQYF	TGCAGTGCTAGAGATCCCAACGCGGAGACCCAGTACTTC
TRBV20-1	13	TRBJ2-5	.	.	CSASSGAKETQYF	TGCAGTGCTAGTTCGGGTGCAAAAGAGACCCAGTACTTC
TRBV6-6	16	TRBJ1-5	few	TRBD1	CASTTRGQGGNQPQHF	TGTGCCAGCACCACTAGGGGACAGGGGGGCAATCAGCCCCAGCATTTT
TRBV19	15	TRBJ2-5	.	.	CASRPGTRGEETQYF	TGTGCCAGTCGTCCCGGGACAAGAGGCGAGGAGACCCAGTACTTC
TRBV3-1	15	TRBJ2-1	.	TRBD2	CASSQRTSGSNEQFF	TGTGCCAGCAGCCAGAGGACTAGCGGGAGTAATGAGCAGTTCTTC
TRBV12-3/TRBV12-4	15	TRBJ2-1	few	TRBD2	CASSEPGGRANEQFF	TGTGCCAGCAGTGAGCCGGGGGGGAGGGCCAATGAGCAGTTCTTC
TRBV5-1	15	TRBJ2-1	many	TRBD2	CASSPYSGNYNEQFF	TGCGCCAGCAGCCCTTATAGCGGGAACTACAATGAGCAGTTCTTC
TRBV28	17	TRBJ2-3	.	TRBD2	CASSLISGVPRTDTQYF	TGTGCCAGCAGTTTGATCAGCGGGGTCCCCCGCACAGATACGCAGTATTTT
TRBV7-9	19	TRBJ2-1	.	.	CASSSTVVGYTNSYNEQFF	TGTGCCAGCAGCTCAACGGTGGTCGGGTATACTAACTCCTACAATGAGCAGTTCTTC
TRBV9	18	TRBJ2-1	few	.	CASSVGVGGKHSYNERFF	TGTGCCAGCAGCGTAGGGGTAGGGGGTAAGCACTCCTACAATGAGCGGTTCTTC
TRBV3-1	18	TRBJ1-2	many	TRBD1	CASSQGDRAILTNYGYTF	TGTGCCAGCAGCCAAGGGGACAGAGCAATATTAACCAACTATGGCTACACCTTC
TRBV7-9	15	TRBJ1-4	.	.	CASSLVGGATEKLFF	TGTGCCAGCAGCTTAGTGGGGGGCGCAACCGAAAAACTGTTTTTT
TRBV12-3/TRBV12-4	12	TRBJ2-5	.	.	CASGGYRETQYF	TGTGCCAGCGGAGGATATCGGGAGACCCAGTACTTC
TRBV10-3	13	TRBJ2-7	.	TRBD1	CAISEWTGPAQYF	TGTGCCATCAGTGAGTGGACAGGCCCGGCGCAGTACTTC
TRBV7-3	15	TRBJ2-2	.	TRBD1	CASSLSGTATGELFF	TGTGCCAGCAGCTTGTCCGGGACAGCCACCGGGGAGCTGTTTTTT
TRBV12-3/TRBV12-4	12	TRBJ2-1	few	.	CASRDGWNEQFF	TGTGCCAGCAGGGACGGATGGAATGAGCAGTTCTTC
TRBV7-3	18	TRBJ2-1	few	TRBD2	CAGSPTRTSGSRGHEQFF	TGTGCCGGCAGCCCGACCCGGACTAGCGGGAGTCGGGGACATGAGCAGTTCTTC
TRBV3-1	18	TRBJ1-5	.	TRBD1	CASSQDSRGQGFHQPQHF	TGTGCCAGCAGCCAAGATTCCCGGGGACAGGGGTTTCATCAGCCCCAGCATTTT
TRBV5-1	12	TRBJ2-4	few	.	CASSPVGDLQYF	TGCGCCAGCAGCCCGGTAGGGGATCTTCAGTACTTC
TRBV4-1	18	TRBJ1-6	few	.	CASSQDIRSNRIHSPLHF	TGCGCCAGCAGCCAAGATATAAGGTCGAACAGGATCCATTCACCCCTCCACTTT
TRBV5-1	13	TRBJ2-7	few	.	CASSVDSTYEQYF	TGCGCCAGCAGCGTGGACAGTACCTACGAGCAGTACTTC
TRBV6-5	13	TRBJ2-5	many	TRBD1	CASRGTGRETQYF	TGTGCCAGCAGGGGGACAGGGAGAGAGACCCAGTACTTC
TRBV4-1	15	TRBJ2-7	.	.	CASSQEMQVLYEQYF	TGCGCCAGCAGCCAAGAAATGCAGGTACTTTACGAGCAGTACTTC
TRBV12-3/TRBV12-4	15	TRBJ2-6	few	.	CASSPIGAGANVLTF	TGTGCCAGCAGCCCGATAGGGGCTGGGGCCAACGTCCTGACTTTC
TRBV20-1	16	TRBJ2-3	.	.	CSAPGRSDTSTDTQYF	TGCAGTGCCCCCGGCCGCTCGGACACAAGCACAGATACGCAGTATTTT
TRBV9	15	TRBJ1-3	.	.	CASSVGPISGNTIYF	TGTGCCAGCAGCGTAGGACCAATCTCTGGAAACACCATATATTTT
TRBV20-1	14	TRBJ2-7	few	.	CSARNRDGAYEQYF	TGCAGTGCTAGAAATCGGGACGGAGCCTACGAGCAGTACTTC
TRBV9	14	TRBJ2-7	.	.	CASSQGRIYDEQYF	TGTGCCAGCAGCCAGGGGAGGATTTACGACGAGCAGTACTTC
TRBV29-1	11	TRBJ2-7	few	.	CSAFGAYEQYF	TGCAGCGCCTTCGGGGCCTACGAGCAGTACTTC
TRBV12-3/TRBV12-4	14	TRBJ2-3	.	.	CTSSPGRFTDTQYF	TGTACCAGCAGCCCAGGGCGATTCACAGATACGCAGTATTTT
TRBV6-2/TRBV6-3	15	TRBJ2-1	.	.	CASSYSGPAPGGQFF	TGTGCCAGCAGTTACTCCGGTCCCGCCCCCGGGGGGCAGTTCTTC
TRBV20-1	15	TRBJ2-2	many	TRBD1	CSAMTGVAGSGELFF	TGCAGTGCTATGACAGGGGTCGCGGGCAGCGGGGAGCTGTTTTTT
TRBV6-1	12	TRBJ1-1	.	.	CASRVKGSEAFF	TGTGCCAGCAGAGTGAAGGGGAGTGAAGCTTTCTTT
TRBV29-1	15	TRBJ2-4	few	TRBD1	CSVSQGAPAKNTQYF	TGCAGCGTTTCCCAGGGGGCTCCGGCCAAAAACACTCAGTACTTC
TRBV20-1	14	TRBJ2-2	few	TRBD2	CSARTSGRAGELFF	TGCAGTGCTAGGACTAGCGGGAGGGCCGGGGAGCTGTTTTTT
TRBV9	15	TRBJ2-3	.	TRBD1	CASSATGGNTDTQYF	TGTGCCAGCAGCGCCACAGGGGGGAACACAGATACGCAGTATTTT
TRBV5-1	15	TRBJ2-1	few	.	CASSLGDAGYNEQFF	TGCGCCAGCAGCTTGGGCGACGCAGGATACAATGAGCAGTTCTTC
TRBV9	15	TRBJ2-5	few	.	CASSVGPEDQETQYF	TGTGCCAGCAGCGTAGGACCAGAAGACCAAGAGACCCAGTACTTC
TRBV7-2	12	TRBJ2-1	many	.	CASSFTGHEQFF	TGTGCCAGCAGTTTTACGGGGCATGAGCAGTTCTTC
TRBV7-2	15	TRBJ2-2	.	.	CASSLGPANTGELFF	TGTGCCAGCAGCTTAGGTCCAGCTAACACCGGGGAGCTGTTTTTT
TRBV10-3	20	TRBJ2-1	.	TRBD2	CATAQKVPSGRSSSYNEQFF	TGTGCCACCGCCCAAAAGGTACCTAGCGGGAGGTCTAGCTCCTACAATGAGCAGTTCTTC
TRBV5-1	18	TRBJ2-5	few	TRBD1	CASNFRYYRGYRSYVQYF	TGCGCCAGCAACTTCCGCTATTACAGGGGTTATAGATCCTACGTGCAGTACTTC
TRBV6-1	15	TRBJ1-2	few	TRBD1	CATSRTGQGTYGYTF	TGTGCCACCAGCCGGACCGGACAGGGGACCTATGGCTACACCTTC
TRBV5-1	17	TRBJ2-4	few	TRBD2	CASSTSSGRGGKNIQYF	TGCGCCAGCAGCACCTCTAGCGGGAGGGGTGGGAAAAACATTCAGTACTTC
TRBV11-2	14	TRBJ2-5	.	TRBD1	CASSPGQGAEAQYF	TGTGCCAGCAGCCCGGGACAGGGGGCGGAGGCCCAGTACTTC
TRBV24-1	16	TRBJ2-3	many	.	CATSDSPGREKDTQYF	TGTGCCACCAGTGATTCGCCCGGCAGGGAGAAGGACACGCAGTATTTT
TRBV25-1	14	TRBJ2-5	few	.	CASSDPRFQETQYF	TGTGCCAGCAGTGACCCCAGGTTCCAAGAGACCCAGTACTTC
TRBV7-9	14	TRBJ2-7	few	TRBD1	CASSSGQGIHEQYF	TGTGCCAGCAGCTCCGGACAGGGTATCCACGAGCAGTACTTC
TRBV27	15	TRBJ2-3	.	TRBD2	CASRPGTSGQNTQYF	TGTGCCAGCAGGCCCGGGACTAGCGGTCAAAATACGCAGTATTTT
TRBV6-2/TRBV6-3	19	TRBJ2-1	many	TRBD2	CASSYLYSGRARSYNEQFF	TGTGCCAGCAGTTACTTATATAGCGGGAGGGCTCGCTCCTACAATGAGCAGTTCTTC
TRBV7-9	17	TRBJ2-4	.	TRBD1	CASSLEPTGIFGNIQYF	TGTGCCAGCAGCTTAGAACCGACAGGGATCTTCGGAAACATTCAGTACTTC
TRBV12-3/TRBV12-4	16	TRBJ2-7	.	.	CASSSYGGPSSYEQYF	TGTGCCAGCAGTTCATATGGGGGACCCTCCTCCTACGAGCAGTACTTC
TRBV20-1	15	TRBJ2-2	few	TRBD2	CSASAPSGTPGELFF	TGCAGTGCTTCAGCACCTAGCGGGACTCCCGGGGAGCTGTTTTTT